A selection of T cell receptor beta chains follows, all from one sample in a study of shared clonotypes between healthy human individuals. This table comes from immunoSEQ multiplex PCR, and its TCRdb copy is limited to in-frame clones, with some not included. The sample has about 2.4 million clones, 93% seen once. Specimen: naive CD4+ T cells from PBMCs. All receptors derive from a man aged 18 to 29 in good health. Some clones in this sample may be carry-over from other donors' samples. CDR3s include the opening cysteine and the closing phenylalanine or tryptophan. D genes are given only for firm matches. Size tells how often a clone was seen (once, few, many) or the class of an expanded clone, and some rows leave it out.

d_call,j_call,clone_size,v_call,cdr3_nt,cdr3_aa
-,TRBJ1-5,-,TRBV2,TGTGCCAGCAGTGAAGCGCTCTACAATCAGCCCCAGCATTTT,CASSEALYNQPQHF
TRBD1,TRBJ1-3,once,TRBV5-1,TGCGCCAGCAGCTTGGGGACAGGGAACTCTGGAAACACCATATATTTT,CASSLGTGNSGNTIYF
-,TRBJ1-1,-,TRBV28,TGTGCCAGCACCTGGGACACTGAAGCTTTCTTT,CASTWDTEAFF
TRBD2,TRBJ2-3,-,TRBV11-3,TGTGCCAGCGCGGCGGGAGCGTTAGATACGCAGTATTTT,CASAAGALDTQYF
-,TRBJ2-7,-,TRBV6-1,TGTGCCAGCAGTGAGAGGGCGCCAGGGCCGTACGAGCAGTACTTC,CASSERAPGPYEQYF
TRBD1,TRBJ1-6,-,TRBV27,TGTGCCAGCAGTGGGACAGGGGATTCACCCCTCCACTTT,CASSGTGDSPLHF
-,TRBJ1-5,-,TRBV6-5,TGTGCCAGCAGTTACGTCGGCCGCAATCAGCCCCAGCATTTT,CASSYVGRNQPQHF
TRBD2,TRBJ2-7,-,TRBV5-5,TGTGCCAGCAGCTTCGGACTAGCGGGGAATTACGAGCAGTACTTC,CASSFGLAGNYEQYF
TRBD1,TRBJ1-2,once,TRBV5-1,TGCGCCAGCGGCGCTACAGGGGCCACCTATGGCTACACCTTC,CASGATGATYGYTF
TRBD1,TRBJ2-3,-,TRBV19,TGTGCCAGTAGTACGACAGGGACAGATACGCAGTATTTT,CASSTTGTDTQYF
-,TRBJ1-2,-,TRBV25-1,TGTGCCAGCAGCCGGGGCCAGGGGATTAACTATGGCTACACCTTC,CASSRGQGINYGYTF
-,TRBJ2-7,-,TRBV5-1,TGCGCCAGCAGCCGCGGGACTCCATACGAGCAGTACTTC,CASSRGTPYEQYF
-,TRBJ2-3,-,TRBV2,TGTGCCAGCAGATACCAGGGGTTAAGCACAGATACGCAGTATTTT,CASRYQGLSTDTQYF
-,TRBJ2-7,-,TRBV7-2,TGTGCCAGCAGCTTAAGCCCCCGCGGACCCTACGAGCAGTACTTC,CASSLSPRGPYEQYF
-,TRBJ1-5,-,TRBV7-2,TGTGCCAGCAGCGCAACAGGATGGGATCAGCCCCAGCATTTT,CASSATGWDQPQHF
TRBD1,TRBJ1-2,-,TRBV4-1,TGCGCCAGCAGCCAAGCCCACGACAGGGCCAACTATGGCTACACCTTC,CASSQAHDRANYGYTF
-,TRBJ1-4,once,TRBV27,TGTGCCAGCAGTCCTGCAACTAATGAAAAACTGTTTTTT,CASSPATNEKLFF
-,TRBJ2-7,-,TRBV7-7,TGTGCCAGCAGCCACGGGACCTCCCCTACGGCCGAGCAGTACTTC,CASSHGTSPTAEQYF
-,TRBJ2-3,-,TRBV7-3,TGTGCCAGCAGCCCCACGGTGAGGGACGGGGATACGCAGTATTTT,CASSPTVRDGDTQYF
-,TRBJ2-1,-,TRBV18,TGTGCCAGCTCAACGTCCCAGGGGTCGTTCGATGAGCAGTTCTTC,CASSTSQGSFDEQFF
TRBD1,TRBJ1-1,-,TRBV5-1,TGCGCCAGCAGCTTGGCGACAGGGGGATCGAACACTGAAGCTTTCTTT,CASSLATGGSNTEAFF
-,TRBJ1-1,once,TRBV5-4,TGTGCCAGCAGCTTCTCCGGGATACAAGTGGCTGAAGCTTTCTTT,CASSFSGIQVAEAFF
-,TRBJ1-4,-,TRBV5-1,TGCGCCAGCACACGCCAGGGCTATGAAAAACTGTTTTTT,CASTRQGYEKLFF
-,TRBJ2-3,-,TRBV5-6,TGTGCCAGCAGCTCCCCTAGCCGGATCACAGATACGCAGTATTTT,CASSSPSRITDTQYF
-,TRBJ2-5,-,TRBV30,TGTGCCTGGAGCCGAGCCTTCTCCAGAAAGGGAGAGACCCAGTACTTC,CAWSRAFSRKGETQYF
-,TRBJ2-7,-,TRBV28,TGTGCCAGCAGTTTAGTAGCAACGGGGGAGCAGTACTTC,CASSLVATGEQYF
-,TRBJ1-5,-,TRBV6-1,TGTGCCAGCAGTGAACAGGGCGATCAGCCCCAGCATTTT,CASSEQGDQPQHF
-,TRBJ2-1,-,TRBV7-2,TGTGCCAGCAGCTATCGATCCTCGCAGACCAATGAGCAGTTCTTC,CASSYRSSQTNEQFF
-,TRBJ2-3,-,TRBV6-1,TGTGCCAGCTCCGCAGGGGCCGGAGATACGCAGTATTTT,CASSAGAGDTQYF
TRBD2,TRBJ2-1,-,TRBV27,TGTGCCAGCAGTGCGGGAGCCGCATCCTATTACAATGAGCAGTTCTTC,CASSAGAASYYNEQFF
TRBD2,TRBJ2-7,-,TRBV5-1,TGCGCCAGCAGCCCAGGCGGGGGTGGTGAGCAGTACTTC,CASSPGGGGEQYF
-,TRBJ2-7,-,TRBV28,TGTGCCAGCAGCAACTCCTACGAGCAGTACTTC,CASSNSYEQYF
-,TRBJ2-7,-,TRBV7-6,TGTGCCAGCAGCTCGCCTAGCGGAGCAGGGGGCGAGCAGTACTTC,CASSSPSGAGGEQYF
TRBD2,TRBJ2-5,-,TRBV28,TGTGCCAGCAGTGGGATCCTAGCGGGAGAAGAGACCCAGTACTTC,CASSGILAGEETQYF
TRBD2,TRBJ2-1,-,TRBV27,TGTGCCAGCAGCCCGAAGGGGTGGGGCGGGAGCTCCTACAATGAGCAGTTCTTC,CASSPKGWGGSSYNEQFF
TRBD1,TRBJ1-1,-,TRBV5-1,TGCGCCAGCAGCTTGCGGGACAGGGGAACTGAAGCTTTCTTT,CASSLRDRGTEAFF
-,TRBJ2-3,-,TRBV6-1,TGTGCCAGCAGGGACTCCGCCGGGGCGCAGTATTTT,CASRDSAGAQYF
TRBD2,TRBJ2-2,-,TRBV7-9,TGTGCCAGCAGCTTATCACTAGCGGGGAACACCGGGGAGCTGTTTTTT,CASSLSLAGNTGELFF
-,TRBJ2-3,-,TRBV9,TGTGCCAGCAGCGCCGGGATCTCCGTCACAGATACGCAGTATTTT,CASSAGISVTDTQYF
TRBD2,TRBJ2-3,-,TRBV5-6,TGTGCCAGCAGCGCGGGACTACCAAATACGCAGTATTTT,CASSAGLPNTQYF
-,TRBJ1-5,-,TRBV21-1,TGTGCCAGCAGCAAAAACTCCCGGGGCAGGGGCGGCAATAGCAATCAGCCCCAGCATTTT,CASSKNSRGRGGNSNQPQHF